This T cell receptor beta chain derives from a study of cytomegalovirus exposure and HLA in healthy donors. Study outcomes and limitations: The classifier reportedly diagnosed cytomegalovirus status with high sensitivity and specificity. Over 150 TCR beta chains were listed as cytomegalovirus-associated.

It was the roughly 130-subject validation cohort, separate from the approximately 670-subject first cohort, to which the donors belonged. The CDR3 covers 14 residues. V was cut by 0 bases and J by 3 bases, with 9 bases left in between. Per the germline V gene, CDR1 is SGHRS and CDR2 is YFSETQ. This clone was detected a few times. What it binds is not known. The data were produced by immunoSEQ multiplex PCR, yet TCRdb's version contains in-frame clones alone and is incomplete. The profile covers 150,000 to 200,000 clones, with about 82% appearing a single time and over 1.3% taken by the ten largest. The chain combines TRBV5-1 with TRBJ1-1; D unclear. The clonotype originates from a woman aged 18-29 years in good health and CMV-seronegative. Sequenced sample: PBMCs. In nucleotides, the CDR3 is TGCGCCAGCAGCTTGGGTGGGAGGTACACTGAAGCTTTCTTT. It is translated as CASSLGGRYTEAFF.